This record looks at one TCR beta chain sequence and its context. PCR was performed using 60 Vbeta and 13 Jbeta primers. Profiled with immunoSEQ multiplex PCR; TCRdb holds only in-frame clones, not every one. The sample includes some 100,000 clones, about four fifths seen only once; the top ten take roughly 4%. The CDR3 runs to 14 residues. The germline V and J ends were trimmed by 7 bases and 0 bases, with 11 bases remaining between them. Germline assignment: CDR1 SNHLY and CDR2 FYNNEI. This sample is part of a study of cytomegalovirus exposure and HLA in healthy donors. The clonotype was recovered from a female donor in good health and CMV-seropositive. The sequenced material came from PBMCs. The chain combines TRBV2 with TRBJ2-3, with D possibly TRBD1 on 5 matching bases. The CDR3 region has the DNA TGTGCCAGCATTTTAGGGGCTAGCACAGATACGCAGTATTTT. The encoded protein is CASILGASTDTQYF.